These T cell receptor beta chains were read from a single sample in a study of Ad26.COV2.S vaccination and SARS-CoV-2 variants. Clones were sequenced by immunoSEQ multiplex PCR, and TCRdb holds only the in-frame ones, with some missing. The sample lists more than 300,000 clones, about 87% occurring once. This sample comprised peripheral blood, obtained in a trial of Ad26.COV2.S vaccine versus placebo. These receptors originate from a person between 18 and 65 years old who received the Ad26.COV2.S COVID-19 vaccine or a placebo. Each CDR3 is given with its conserved first and last residue. The D gene is left open where the match is weak. Not all rows give a size; the values are once, few, many and, for expanded clones, a class.

16 . . TRBJ2-1 TRBV4-3 CASSQGWGSSYNEQFF TGCGCCAGCAGCCAAGGGTGGGGGAGCTCCTACAATGAGCAGTTCTTC
13 . . TRBJ1-1 TRBV6-2/TRBV6-3 CASSSSSNTEAFF TGTGCCAGCAGCTCCTCATCCAACACTGAAGCTTTCTTT
13 . TRBD1 TRBJ1-1 TRBV19 CASRRQGNTEAFF TGTGCCAGTAGGAGACAGGGTAACACTGAAGCTTTCTTT
15 . TRBD1 TRBJ2-6 TRBV28 CASSPGGSGANVLTF TGTGCCAGCAGTCCAGGGGGCTCTGGGGCCAACGTCCTGACTTTC
15 . . TRBJ2-3 TRBV5-4 CASSSPRDSTDTQYF TGTGCCAGCAGCTCCCCCCGGGACAGCACAGATACGCAGTATTTT
14 . . TRBJ2-2 TRBV2 CASSVFLNTGELFF TGTGCCAGCAGTGTCTTTCTGAACACCGGGGAGCTGTTTTTT
14 . . TRBJ1-2 TRBV29-1 CSVEMEGVSYGYTF TGCAGCGTTGAGATGGAGGGGGTGAGCTATGGCTACACCTTC
14 . . TRBJ1-1 TRBV7-9 CASSSQGLNTEAFF TGTGCCAGCAGCTCACAGGGATTGAACACTGAAGCTTTCTTT
15 . . TRBJ2-3 TRBV7-9 CASTTVGARTDTQYF TGTGCCAGCACCACCGTGGGGGCGCGCACAGATACGCAGTATTTT
15 . . TRBJ2-3 TRBV7-3 CASSLGQESTDTQYF TGTGCCAGCAGCTTAGGCCAGGAGAGCACAGATACGCAGTATTTT
21 many TRBD2 TRBJ2-3 TRBV5-1 CASSLARFGLAGLTEGDTQYF TGCGCCAGCAGCTTAGCCAGGTTTGGACTAGCGGGACTTACCGAGGGGGATACGCAGTATTTT
12 once . TRBJ1-2 TRBV9 CASSVGGYGYTF TGTGCCAGCAGCGTAGGCGGATATGGCTACACCTTC
15 . . TRBJ1-5 TRBV4-1 CASSQEVWGNQPQHF TGCGCCAGCAGCCAAGAAGTCTGGGGCAATCAGCCCCAGCATTTT
15 once . TRBJ1-1 TRBV5-8 CASSYKTARNTEAFF TGTGCCAGCAGCTATAAAACGGCCCGGAACACTGAAGCTTTCTTT
16 . TRBD2 TRBJ2-2 TRBV27 CASSFRVAGYAGELFF TGTGCCAGCAGTTTCAGGGTAGCGGGGTATGCCGGGGAGCTGTTTTTT
15 . TRBD1 TRBJ2-7 TRBV6-5 CASSPDRGNSYEQYF TGTGCCAGCAGTCCTGACAGGGGGAATTCCTACGAGCAGTACTTC
12 . . TRBJ1-1 TRBV30 CAWRRLNTEAFF TGTGCCTGGAGGCGGTTGAACACTGAAGCTTTCTTT
16 . TRBD2 TRBJ2-2 TRBV7-3 CASSSLAGVVAGELFF TGTGCCAGCAGCTCCCTAGCGGGAGTAGTGGCCGGGGAGCTGTTTTTT
12 once TRBD1 TRBJ1-1 TRBV10-3 CASTGVNTEAFF TGTGCCAGTACAGGGGTGAACACTGAAGCTTTCTTT
16 . . TRBJ2-4 TRBV6-2/TRBV6-3 CASSYYREDAKNIQYF TGTGCCAGCAGTTACTACAGGGAGGATGCCAAAAACATTCAGTACTTC
14 . . TRBJ2-2 TRBV9 CASSAAPNTGELFF TGTGCCAGCAGTGCCGCCCCCAACACCGGGGAGCTGTTTTTT
12 once . TRBJ2-1 TRBV29-1 CSVAEKAGEQFF TGCAGCGTAGCCGAAAAGGCCGGCGAGCAGTTCTTC
14 . . TRBJ1-3 TRBV19 CASSEDYSGNTIYF TGTGCCAGTAGTGAGGACTACTCTGGAAACACCATATATTTT
13 . . TRBJ1-2 TRBV9 CASSVIQGYGYTF TGTGCCAGCAGCGTAATTCAAGGCTATGGCTACACCTTC
13 . . TRBJ1-5 TRBV2 CASRRVEGQPQHF TGTGCCAGCAGGCGTGTAGAAGGACAGCCCCAGCATTTT
15 . . TRBJ2-7 TRBV5-1 CASSLEGTVLYEQYF TGCGCCAGCAGCTTGGAAGGTACAGTTCTCTACGAGCAGTACTTC
15 once TRBD1 TRBJ2-2 TRBV7-3 CASSGRGLKTGELFF TGTGCCAGCAGCGGAAGGGGGCTGAAAACCGGGGAGCTGTTTTTT
16 . . TRBJ2-1 TRBV5-1 CASSLHRDKVADEQFF TGCGCCAGCAGCCTCCACCGGGACAAAGTAGCGGATGAGCAGTTCTTC
15 . . TRBJ1-2 TRBV6-5 CASRSGAGGHYGYTF TGTGCCAGCAGGTCCGGGGCGGGGGGACACTATGGCTACACCTTC
15 . TRBD1 TRBJ1-5 TRBV19 CASLTGGGSNQPQHF TGTGCCAGTCTGACAGGGGGCGGGAGCAATCAGCCCCAGCATTTT
12 . . TRBJ2-3 TRBV27 CASRGLEDTQYF TGTGCCAGCCGAGGTCTTGAGGATACGCAGTATTTT
17 once . TRBJ2-3 TRBV9 CASSVALGGRVADTQYF TGTGCCAGCAGCGTAGCCTTAGGAGGCCGTGTCGCAGATACGCAGTATTTT
14 . . TRBJ2-5 TRBV19 CASSIRPLRETQYF TGTGCCAGTAGTATCCGGCCCCTTCGGGAGACCCAGTACTTC
13 . . TRBJ1-1 TRBV4-3 CASSLRRDSEAFF TGCGCCAGCAGCCTAAGGAGGGACTCTGAAGCTTTCTTT
13 . . TRBJ2-2 TRBV12-3/TRBV12-4 CASRPTREGELFF TGTGCCAGCAGACCTACCCGGGAGGGGGAGCTGTTTTTT
15 . . TRBJ2-7 TRBV5-1 CASSLSRVLIYEQYF TGCGCCAGCAGCTTGTCTCGGGTCTTGATCTACGAGCAGTACTTC
15 once TRBD1 TRBJ1-5 TRBV5-4 CASSLDRGPNQPQHF TGTGCCAGCAGCTTGGACAGGGGCCCCAATCAGCCCCAGCATTTT
13 . . TRBJ2-3 TRBV2 CASGSGPADTQYF TGTGCCAGTGGATCAGGTCCCGCAGATACGCAGTATTTT
16 . . TRBJ1-3 TRBV15 CATSREKSSGGNTIYF TGTGCCACCAGCAGAGAAAAGTCTTCGGGTGGAAACACCATATATTTT
15 . . TRBJ2-1 TRBV7-2 CASSPDRGSYNEQFF TGTGCCAGCAGCCCCGATCGGGGTTCCTACAATGAGCAGTTCTTC
16 . . TRBJ2-5 TRBV5-4 CASSPARKTAGETQYF TGTGCCAGCAGCCCCGCGAGGAAGACGGCGGGGGAGACCCAGTACTTC
11 . TRBD2 TRBJ2-7 TRBV28 CASRLAGEQYF TGTGCCAGCAGGTTAGCGGGGGAGCAGTACTTC
13 . TRBD1 TRBJ2-7 TRBV30 CAWRPGTGAKGNF TGTGCCTGGAGGCCCGGGACAGGGGCTAAGGGGAACTTC
12 once . TRBJ1-1 TRBV2 CASTRGDTEAFF TGTGCCAGCACTAGGGGGGACACTGAAGCTTTCTTT
14 . . TRBJ2-5 TRBV7-7 CASSLVGKQETQYF TGTGCCAGCAGCTTAGTGGGCAAACAAGAGACCCAGTACTTC
15 . TRBD1 TRBJ1-6 TRBV19 CASIAQAGGYSPLHF TGTGCCAGTATCGCGCAGGCAGGGGGCTATTCACCCCTCCACTTT
14 . . TRBJ1-1 TRBV9 CASSVAWVGTEAFF TGTGCCAGCAGCGTAGCATGGGTGGGCACTGAAGCTTTCTTT